The present T cell receptor (beta chain) was sequenced within a study of OX40 agonist ivuxolimab in advanced cancers. Broadly, across the study: Ivuxolimab was a fully human IgG2 agonistic monoclonal antibody targeting the costimulatory receptor OX40 (CD134). Intravenous ivuxolimab was administered to patients every 2 weeks at six dose levels: 0.01, 0.1, 0.3, 1.5, 3 and 10 mg/kg. Of the 50 to 55 patients in dose escalation, 19 had hepatocellular carcinoma, roughly 15 had melanoma, 9 had renal cell carcinoma and 9 had head and neck cancer. In the dose-escalation cohort, around four fifths of patients were male, and the mean age was approximately 60 years, with a range of roughly 20 to 85. Patients were allowed to have had prior anti-PD-1, anti-PD-L1 or anti-CTLA-4 therapy, and approximately 40% of the dose-escalation patients had previously received checkpoint inhibitors. Partial responses occurred in three dose-escalation patients: two with cutaneous melanoma and one with hepatocellular carcinoma. Peripheral TCRbeta sequencing was intended to test whether TCR sequence diversity was altered and clonal T-cell expansion was caused by ivuxolimab. The paper describes the monotherapy dose-escalation part (N = 52 patients) of the phase I trial of ivuxolimab. The study at large found these results: Low levels of normalized T-cell clonal expansion were also shown by some nonresponding patients. Which antigens the clonally expanded peripheral T cells were specific for was not determined. In partial responders in the 0.1-3.0 mg/kg groups, normalized peripheral clonal expansion was found to be among the lowest, especially among CD8+ T cells. After ivuxolimab, CD8+ T cells had more expanded clones than CD4+ T cells on average. Clonal expansion of both CD4+ and CD8+ blood T cells was observed from baseline to week 6 at doses 0.1 to 3.0 mg/kg.

The CDR3 has 12 amino acids, counting the end cysteine and phenylalanine. The sequence is cut down to CDR3 DNA, 36 bases in frame from base 1. The junction carries 9 bases between V and J, which are trimmed by 7 bases and 2 bases respectively. The germline V gene gives CDR1 as SGDLS and CDR2 as YYNGEE. Remarks on this clone: Its cognate antigen has yet to be identified. Base-call qualities are not available, and no considerably larger clone is one nucleotide away.

Patients with a history of autoimmune disease or receiving systemic immunosuppression were excluded from the trial. Peripheral blood for TCR sequencing was drawn from every dose cohort at baseline, at cycle 4 day 1 and at cycle 7 day 1. The samples were taken from a phase I, first-in-human, multicenter, open-label dose-escalation trial of ivuxolimab. The trial enrolled adults with locally advanced or metastatic head and neck squamous cell, hepatocellular, melanoma or renal cell carcinoma. CD4+ and CD8+ T cells were sorted separately from peripheral blood before TCR sequencing. Genomic DNA was isolated from the sorted cells so that the TCRbeta CDR3 region could be sequenced. The immunoSEQ Assay was used for sequencing of TCRbeta CDR3 regions. TCRdb stores this immuneACCESS table with in-frame sequences only. Part of the clones is absent; in the studies checked, under half of the shortfall reflects unresolved V genes, and no reason is known for the rest. This sample has just under 85,000 clones in its table, and approximately 80% of those were observed once. Roughly 2.7% of the sample rests with the top ten.

The rearrangement combines TRBV9 with TRBJ1-2, with the D segment identity uncertain. This sequence originates from an adult with an advanced solid tumor such as melanoma, head and neck, liver or kidney cancer. Sequencing used CD4+ or CD8+ T cells sorted from blood, obtained in a trial of the OX40 agonist ivuxolimab. The DNA is as follows: TGTGCCAGCGGAGCCCTAAACTATGGCTACACCTTC. This codes for CASGALNYGYTF.